The 25 T cell receptor beta chains presented below share a single source sample, sequenced in a study of blood T cell repertoires in COVID-19. Libraries were prepared by immunoSEQ multiplex PCR; TCRdb keeps only in-frame clonotypes and omits some of them. The table lists under 300,000 clones, roughly 88% of them singletons. Sequencing was carried out using PBMCs or T cells enriched from blood (not recorded which). The receptors come from a woman between 35 and 50 years old with acute COVID-19.

A remark on this clone: One end of the junction varies from germline; a read error may be responsible. The chain uses TRBV6-6 and TRBJ2-1; 8 bases fit TRBD2. Per the germline V gene, CDR1 is MNHNY and CDR2 is SVGAGI (reference sequence). This CDR3 has 12 amino acids. The CDR3 sequence: CASTPQGAGGVF. The CDR3 bases are TGTGCCAGCACCCCACAGGGCGCCGGGGGGGTCTTC.

CDR3 sequence (DNA): TGTGCCAGCAAGGGGGCGGAAAATTCACCCCTCCACTTT. Residues: CASKGAENSPLHF. The chain is built from TRBV2 and TRBJ1-6; TRBD1 matches 7 bases. From germline, CDR1 is SNHLY and CDR2 FYNNEI. The trim removed 7 bases at V and 7 bases at J, leaving 4 bases unmatched. This CDR3 comprises 13 residues.

The CDR3 loop is CASSFLQSSYNSPLHF. The DNA for the CDR3 is TGTGCCAGCAGCTTCCTACAGAGCTCCTATAATTCACCCCTCCACTTT. The chain has TRBV7-9 and TRBJ1-6; D ambiguous. The V end was cut by 3 bases, the J end by 0 bases, with 9 bases between. The CDR3 loop spans 16 amino acids. Looked up from germline, CDR1 is SEHNR and CDR2 is FQNEAQ (reference sequence).

This clone was detected only once. The chain couples TRBV18 to TRBJ2-3; 8 nucleotides agree with TRBD1. Losses at the gene ends were 1 base for V and 5 bases for J; bases not matched to a gene: 5. Germline V gives CDR1 KGHSH, CDR2 LQKENI. This CDR3 spans 15 amino acids. The CDR3 reads CASSPLQGARDTQYF. In DNA, the CDR3 is TGTGCCAGCTCACCACTTCAGGGGGCTAGAGATACGCAGTATTTT.

This clone has just a few counts. The CDR3 DNA is TGTGCCAGCAGAACTACAGGGGGCGGTAATTCACCCCTCCACTTT. As protein: CASRTTGGGNSPLHF. This sequence joins TRBV6-1 and TRBJ1-6; 9 bases line up with TRBD1. The CDR3 consists of 15 residues. From germline, CDR1 is MNHNS and CDR2 SASEGT. The junction had 6 bases not matched to a gene; V was cut back by 6 bases and J by 6 bases.

V gene TRBV6-2 or TRBV6-3 combines with J gene TRBJ1-5; D gene unclear. V dropped 1 base and J dropped 3 bases, with 10 bases sitting between them. The CDR3 extends over 15 amino acids. Germline CDR1 MNHEY, CDR2 SVGEGT. In nucleotides, the CDR3 is TGTGCCAGCAGTTACTATGGCGGATACAATCAGCCCCAGCATTTT. Residues: CASSYYGGYNQPQHF.

The chain carries TRBV24-1 and TRBJ2-3; the match to TRBD2 covers 9 bases. The trim removed 2 bases at V and 3 bases at J, leaving 11 bases unmatched. CDR1 is KGHDR, CDR2 SFDVKD, per germline. The CDR3 length is 18 residues. DNA of the CDR3: TGTGCCACCAGTGATTGGTATAGCGGGAGAAACGAGACAGATACGCAGTATTTT. Its translation is CATSDWYSGRNETDTQYF.

This rearrangement joins TRBV25-1 to TRBJ2-2; 12 bases are shared with TRBD1. The CDR3 totals 15 residues. Trimming cost V 4 bases and J 5 bases; bases outside gene matches: 2. Germline values: CDR1 MGHDK, CDR2 SYGVNS. The CDR3 protein is CASSGDRGRTGELFF. CDR3 coding DNA: TGTGCCAGCAGTGGGGACAGGGGGCGGACCGGGGAGCTGTTTTTT.

This clone was recorded a few times. The DNA for the CDR3 is TGTGCCAGCAGTCCACGGGAGGGGACGGAAGCTTTCTTT. It encodes CASSPREGTEAFF. The J gene is TRBJ1-1, the V gene TRBV2, with D possibly being TRBD1 (5 bases). This CDR3 is built from 13 residues. CDR1 and CDR2 from the germline V gene are SNHLY and FYNNEI. Trimming took off 5 bases at V and 8 bases at J, with 15 bases between the two ends.

The V and J genes are TRBV28 and TRBJ2-1; 7 nucleotides match TRBD1. Germline V gives CDR1 MDHEN, CDR2 SYDVKM. V gave up 5 bases and J gave up 7 bases; unmatched junction bases: 14. CDR3 length equals 16 residues. The CDR3 sequence is CASSPQTGIRINEQFF. The CDR3 coding sequence is TGTGCCAGCAGTCCTCAGACAGGGATAAGGATTAATGAGCAGTTCTTC.

The V call is TRBV28, the J call TRBJ2-7; 8 bases align to TRBD2. The germline V gene has CDR1 MDHEN and CDR2 SYDVKM. Germline trimming cut 4 bases from V and 5 bases from J; bases unmatched to any gene: 7. The CDR3 has 14 amino acids. CDR3 in amino acids: CASSSGGGPNEQYV. In DNA, the CDR3 is TGTGCCAGCAGTTCCGGGGGGGGCCCCAACGAGCAGTACGTC.

This sequence joins TRBV28 and TRBJ2-3; 10 bases match TRBD2. J lost 1 base, V lost 6 bases, and 13 bases had no gene match. Germline lookup yields CDR1 MDHEN and CDR2 SYDVKM. The CDR3 spans 18 residues. CDR3 amino acids: CASSPHTGLAGGTDTQYF. CDR3 coding DNA: TGTGCCAGCAGCCCCCACACTGGGCTAGCGGGAGGCACAGATACGCAGTATTTT.

The chain recombines TRBV18 with TRBJ1-5, with D perhaps TRBD1 (6 bases). In germline, CDR1 is KGHSH, CDR2 LQKENI. The CDR3 length is 15 residues. V lost 3 bases and J lost 2, with 11 bases in between. The CDR3 protein is CASSPSTGGNQPQHF. CDR3 nucleotides: TGTGCCAGCTCACCCTCGACAGGAGGCAATCAGCCCCAGCATTTT.

The chain uses TRBV5-1 and TRBJ2-5; the D gene is possibly TRBD2 (6 bases). The CDR3 is 14 amino acids. Germline CDR1 reads SGHRS; CDR2 reads YFSETQ. Deletions cut 6 bases from V and 2 bases from J, with 14 bases between. CDR3 amino acids: CASNPLAGQETQYF. The CDR3 DNA sequence: TGCGCCAGCAACCCTCTCGCGGGGCAAGAGACCCAGTACTTC.

The chain has TRBV6-5 and TRBJ1-6; tentative D call: TRBD1 (5 bases). V lost 8 bases and J 7 bases, leaving 18 bases between the germline ends. Germline V lookup: CDR1 MNHEY, CDR2 SVGAGI. The CDR3 runs to 15 residues. DNA for the CDR3: TGTGCCAGCCGTTCCGCGGCAGGGCGGAATTCACCCCTCCACTTT. Translating gives CASRSAAGRNSPLHF.

This chain uses TRBV4-1 with TRBJ1-2; D call uncertain. The CDR3 covers 15 residues. The V gene's germline CDR1 is MGHRA and CDR2 YSYEKL. V gave up 2 bases and J gave up 7 bases, with 17 bases separating them. The CDR3: CASSQPWEGRRGYTF. CDR3 in DNA: TGCGCCAGCAGCCAACCCTGGGAGGGTAGACGTGGCTACACCTTC.

The genes are TRBV11-3 and TRBJ2-1, with TRBD2 matching over 10 bases. The CDR3 contains 16 residues. Germline CDR1 SGHNT, CDR2 YENEEA. Germline trimming cut 7 bases from V and 0 bases from J; bases unmatched to any gene: 6. CDR3 protein: CASTGLAQSSYNEQFF. CDR3 DNA: TGTGCCAGCACGGGACTAGCGCAGAGCTCCTACAATGAGCAGTTCTTC.

The rearrangement uses TRBV5-6 and TRBJ1-2; TRBD1 might be the D (5 bases). The CDR3 extends over 14 amino acids. The V gene's germline CDR1 is SGHDT and CDR2 YYEEEE. Trimming removed 4 bases from V and 0 bases from J, with 10 bases in between. The CDR3 is CASSRGSANYGYTF. The CDR3 DNA reads TGTGCCAGCAGCCGGGGGTCCGCTAACTATGGCTACACCTTC. Full variable domain (rest looked up from reference TRBV5-6 and TRBJ1-2): DAGVTQSPTHLIKTRGQQVTLRCSPKSGHDTVSWYQQALGQGPQFIFQYYEEEERQRGNFPDRFSGHQFPNYSSELNVNALLLGDSALYLCASSRGSANYGYTFGSGTRLTVV.

This chain links TRBV10-3 with TRBJ2-2; the D gene is possibly TRBD1 (5 bases). Deletions cut 6 bases from V and 0 bases from J, with 8 bases between. The CDR3 is 14 amino acids. Per the germline V gene, CDR1 is ENHRY and CDR2 is SYGVKD. The CDR3 nucleotides are TGTGCCATCAGGACAGAGTCGAACACCGGGGAGCTGTTTTTT. Amino acids: CAIRTESNTGELFF.

A few counts support this clone. The rearrangement links TRBV7-9 to TRBJ1-2; D is perhaps TRBD1 (6 bases). Germline CDR1 is SEHNR and CDR2 is FQNEAQ (reference sequence). Trimming cost V 4 bases and J 2 bases, with 17 bases left between them. This CDR3 spans 16 amino acids. The DNA for the CDR3 is TGTGCCAGCAGCTCCGACGGCATGGGGGCCAACTATGGCTACACCTTC. This translates into CASSSDGMGANYGYTF.

This clone has just a few counts. J is TRBJ2-1 and V is TRBV11-2; tentative D call: TRBD2 (5 bases). V lost 3 bases and J 7 bases, leaving 16 bases between the germline ends. Germline values: CDR1 SGHAT, CDR2 FQNNGV. The CDR3 has 15 amino acids. DNA for the CDR3: TGTGCCAGCAGCTTTTCCGGGGATAGGTCGAATGAGCAGTTCTTC. Translating it yields CASSFSGDRSNEQFF. Combining the CDR3 with reference TRBV11-2 and TRBJ2-1 gives the whole variable domain EAGVAQSPRYKIIEKRQSVAFWCNPISGHATLYWYQQILGQGPKLLIQFQNNGVVDDSQLPKDRFSAERLKGVDSTLKIQPAKLEDSAVYLCASSFSGDRSNEQFFGPGTRLTVL.

V and J are TRBV9 and TRBJ2-2; TRBD2 might be the D (5 bases). The CDR3 extends over 14 amino acids. Germline CDR1 reads SGDLS; CDR2 reads YYNGEE. Trimming shortened V by 3 bases and J by 6 bases, and 12 bases separated the two germline ends. Written as DNA, the CDR3 is TGTGCCAGCAGCGGTTTCCTAGCCGCCGGGGAGCTGTTTTTT. It codes for CASSGFLAAGELFF.

The chain is built from TRBV18 and TRBJ2-7; D might be TRBD2 (5 bases). The CDR3 contains 16 residues. Trimming shortened V by 6 bases and J by 0 bases, and 18 bases separated the two germline ends. The germline CDR1 and CDR2 sequences are KGHSH and LQKENI. For the CDR3, the DNA is TGTGCCAGCTCGCAGTTCGGGGATGCCAGCTCCTACGAGCAGTACTTC. The encoded protein is CASSQFGDASSYEQYF.

The V gene is TRBV30, the J gene TRBJ2-7, with TRBD2 matching over 8 bases. CDR3 length: 12 amino acids. Per germline, CDR1 GTSNPN and CDR2 SVGIG (reference sequence). Trimming cost V 1 base and J 7 bases; bases outside gene matches: 3. The CDR3 loop reads CAWSAGGVEQYF. The CDR3 region has the DNA TGTGCCTGGAGTGCCGGGGGGGTTGAGCAGTACTTC. Full variable domain (rest looked up from reference TRBV30 and TRBJ2-7): SQTIHQWPATLVQPVGSPLSLECTVEGTSNPNLYWYRQAAGRGLQLLFYSVGIGQISSEVPQNLSASRPQDRQFILSSKKLLLSDSGFYLCAWSAGGVEQYFGPGTRLTVT.

The V call is TRBV7-2, the J call TRBJ2-2; TRBD2 matches 8 bases. After removal of 4 bases from V and 8 bases from J, the junction contained 3 bases not matched to a gene. The germline gives CDR1 SGHTA, CDR2 FQGNSA. The CDR3 has 13 amino acids. Here the CDR3 reads CASSSSGGGELFF. The CDR3 DNA sequence: TGTGCCAGCAGCTCAAGCGGGGGAGGGGAGCTGTTTTTT.